The clone carrying this T cell receptor beta chain was seen repeatedly, ten times or more. Unique molecular identifiers were attached to individual cDNA molecules during library preparation. One entry per CDR3 protein, called by TCRdb with MiXCR from the RACE reads. The sample includes a few hundred thousand distinct CDR3 sequences, approximately 5.8% seen only once; the top ten take around 8%. The data are from a study of human T cells and chemical hapten exposure. Study-level background: The patch tests put 0.01% DPC on the skin of the upper back and were read 6 days later. Women made up most patients, who had alopecia areata, totalis or universalis.

Time point described: pre-sensitization, week 0. Stated treatment: therapeutic diphenylcyclopropenone sensitization with weekly scalp DPC. Donation of samples came from alopecia patients who were 18 to 70 years old and suitable for DPC. Germline-derived CDR1 and CDR2 are LGHNA and YSLEER. The CDR3 length is 15 residues. The ends were cut back, 0 bases at V and 4 bases at J, with 12 bases in the middle. This receptor was taken from a woman aged 18-29 years with alopecia areata. Some clones in this sample may be carry-over from other donors' samples. The chain is built from TRBV4-3 and TRBJ1-2, with D tentatively TRBD1 (6 bases). Sequences were derived from whole blood, sampled in connection with sensitization to the hapten diphenylcyclopropenone (DPC). In DNA form, the CDR3 reads TGCGCCAGCAGCCAAGATAAGGACAGATCCTATGGCTACACCTTC. This translates into CASSQDKDRSYGYTF.